This is a list of T cell receptor beta chains from one sample in a study of T cells after yellow fever vaccination. TCRdb redid the calling of the 5' RACE reads with MiXCR, one entry per CDR3 protein. The sample lists roughly 140,000 distinct CDR3 sequences; less than 9.5% were seen once. The source material was CD4+ T cells sorted from PBMCs, sampled 5 days after the yellow fever booster vaccination. The receptor source for this set is a man younger than 45 who received the YFV17D yellow fever vaccine. Both conserved end residues are part of each CDR3. A D gene is named only where the DNA matches it firmly. The size of a clone is reported for some rows only, either as once, few or many, or as a class for expanded clones.

>TRBJ2-1|TRBD2|many|TRBV11-1
TGTGCCAGCAGCCCGAAGGGAGCGGGAGTGAGCAATGAGCAGTTCTTC
CASSPKGAGVSNEQFF
>TRBJ2-1|TRBD2|many|TRBV10-2
TGCGCCAGCGGCGGGACTACCACTTACAATGAGCAGTTCTTC
CASGGTTTYNEQFF
>TRBJ2-7|TRBD1|many|TRBV27
TGTGCCAGCAGTTTATCTCGTCGGGCAGGGGGCACCTACGAGCAGTACTTC
CASSLSRRAGGTYEQYF
>TRBJ2-3|TRBD2|many|TRBV9
TGTGCCAGCAGCGTAGAAAGCGGAGGTGGGAGGGTCTGGCGTTCCACAGATACGCAGTATTTT
CASSVESGGGRVWRSTDTQYF
>TRBJ2-1|TRBD1|many|TRBV11-2
TGTGCCAGCAGAGGGACAGGGACGTCTTACAATGAGCAGTTCTTC
CASRGTGTSYNEQFF
>TRBJ2-3|TRBD2|many|TRBV29-1
TGCAGCGTCTCATCTAGCGGGATCGGGGGGACGCAGTATTTT
CSVSSSGIGGTQYF
>TRBJ2-3|NA|many|TRBV12-3/TRBV12-4
TGTGCCAGCAGGGTAGGGCTAGCTAGCACAGATACGCAGTATTTT
CASRVGLASTDTQYF
>TRBJ2-1|TRBD2|many|TRBV4-2
TGTGCCAGCAGCCACCAGAGATCACTAGCGGGAGGGGACGAGCAGTTCTTC
CASSHQRSLAGGDEQFF
>TRBJ2-7|NA|many|TRBV5-1
TGCGCCAGCAGCCCACGACTAGAGTCCTACGAGCAGTACTTC
CASSPRLESYEQYF
>TRBJ2-7|TRBD1|many|TRBV11-2
TGTGCCAGCAGCTTAGCGGACAGGCGAATGGGCGCGCAGTACTTC
CASSLADRRMGAQYF
>TRBJ2-7|NA|many|TRBV5-1
TGCGCCAGCAGCTTGGGCAGTAGCTCCTACGAGCAGTACTTC
CASSLGSSSYEQYF
>TRBJ2-7|TRBD1|many|TRBV5-1
TGCGCCAGCAGCTTGAGGCAGGGGGTGATCGAGCAGTACTTC
CASSLRQGVIEQYF
>TRBJ2-3|TRBD2|many|TRBV5-5
TGTGCCAGCAGCGTGGGAGCGGGGATTGGCACAGATACGCAGTATTTT
CASSVGAGIGTDTQYF
>TRBJ1-2|NA|many|TRBV6-5
TGTGCCAGCAGTTACGGCAGGACCTTGGGCGGCTACACCTTC
CASSYGRTLGGYTF
>TRBJ2-5|TRBD2|few|TRBV12-3/TRBV12-4
TGTGCCAGCCTTACTAGCGTAGAAGAGACCCAGTACTTC
CASLTSVEETQYF
>TRBJ1-1|NA|many|TRBV16
TGTGCCAGCAGCCAAAGACACACGACAGCTTTCTTT
CASSQRHTTAFF
>TRBJ2-2|NA|many|TRBV7-3
TGTGCCAGCAGCTTAAACGCCGCGGTGATCGCCGGGGAGCTGTTTTTT
CASSLNAAVIAGELFF
>TRBJ2-1|NA|many|TRBV5-1
TGCGCCAGCAGCTTTGCGCAGAGCTCCTACAATGAGCAGTTCTTC
CASSFAQSSYNEQFF
>TRBJ2-5|NA|many|TRBV20-1
TGCAGTGCTAGGGAAAGGTTGTGGGAGACCCAGTACTTC
CSARERLWETQYF
>TRBJ2-2|TRBD2|many|TRBV10-1
TGCGCCAGCAGTGAGAGCGGGAGGGCCCTCGGGGAGCTGTTTTTT
CASSESGRALGELFF
>TRBJ2-3|NA|many|TRBV29-1
TGCAGCGTTGAGGGGAGCACAGATACGCAGTATTTT
CSVEGSTDTQYF
>TRBJ2-7|NA|many|TRBV6-2/TRBV6-3
TGTGCCAGCCACGCCACAACAGGAGCAAGCGAGCAGTACTTC
CASHATTGASEQYF
>TRBJ2-7|TRBD1|many|TRBV5-1
TGCGCCAGCAGACCCGGACAGGGGGGCTACGAGCAGTACTTC
CASRPGQGGYEQYF
>TRBJ2-3|TRBD1|many|TRBV11-3
TGTGCCAGCAGCTTAGGGGGGACGCGATACAGGGGTCGCGCAGATACGCAGTATTTT
CASSLGGTRYRGRADTQYF
>TRBJ2-5|TRBD2|NA|TRBV3-1
TGTGCCAGCAGCCAGGGACTAGCGGGAACGGGGGTGGAGACCCAGTACTTC
CASSQGLAGTGVETQYF
>TRBJ2-3|TRBD1|many|TRBV5-1
TGCGCCAGCAGCTTGGGGACAGGGGGTCTTGTGGATACGCAGTATTTT
CASSLGTGGLVDTQYF
>TRBJ2-3|NA|many|TRBV5-1
TGCGCCAGCAGCTACCAGGGTCGCGATACGCAGTATTTT
CASSYQGRDTQYF
>TRBJ2-7|NA|NA|TRBV13
TGTGCCAGCAGCAACTACCGCGGAGATGGGTCCTACGAGCAGTACTTC
CASSNYRGDGSYEQYF
>TRBJ2-5|TRBD2|few|TRBV11-1
TGTGCCAGCAGCTTAGAGGCCTTCCGACTAGCGGTCCGTGAGACCCAGTACTTC
CASSLEAFRLAVRETQYF
>TRBJ2-7|NA|NA|TRBV12-3/TRBV12-4
TGTGCCAGCAGCCCTCCCCGGCGGGGTCGGAACTACGAGCAGTACTTC
CASSPPRRGRNYEQYF
>TRBJ2-1|TRBD1|many|TRBV7-2
TGTGCCAGCAGCACTAGCCCCGGGACAGGCTTCAAGTTCTTC
CASSTSPGTGFKFF
>TRBJ2-2|TRBD1|many|TRBV7-3
TGTGCCAGCAGCTCCGGGACAGGGAACACCGGGGAGCTGTTTTTT
CASSSGTGNTGELFF
>TRBJ2-2|TRBD2|medium-sized|TRBV5-1
TGCGCCAGCAGCCTAACCAGGCCGGGACTAGCAGACACCGGGGAGCTGTTTTTT
CASSLTRPGLADTGELFF
>TRBJ2-5|NA|many|TRBV20-1
TGCAGTGCTAAGGGGGTAGGCCAAGAGACCCAGTACTTC
CSAKGVGQETQYF
>TRBJ2-5|TRBD2|many|TRBV2
TGTGCCAGCAGTGTAGGACTAGCGGGAGGTGGGGAGACCCAGTACTTC
CASSVGLAGGGETQYF
>TRBJ2-1|TRBD1|many|TRBV24-1
TGTGCCACCAGGGACAGGGGGAGCGCGGGGACACTGTGGGAGCAGTTCTTC
CATRDRGSAGTLWEQFF
>TRBJ1-3|NA|NA|TRBV10-3
TGTGCCATCAGTGATCCGGCGGGGGGAAACACCATATATTTT
CAISDPAGGNTIYF
>TRBJ2-7|TRBD2|NA|TRBV5-4
TGTGCCAGCAGCCTATGGAGCCTAGCGGGAGACGAGCAGTACTTC
CASSLWSLAGDEQYF
>TRBJ2-1|TRBD2|many|TRBV6-2/TRBV6-3
TGTGCCAGTTCGACTAGCGGGAGCCACAATGAGCAGTTCTTC
CASSTSGSHNEQFF
>TRBJ1-5|NA|many|TRBV12-3/TRBV12-4
TGTGCCAGCAGTTTAGCGGGGGGACGAAGCAATCAGCCCCAGCATTTT
CASSLAGGRSNQPQHF
>TRBJ2-7|TRBD1|many|TRBV12-3/TRBV12-4
TGTGCCAGTGGGACAGGAAATACCTACGAGCAGTACTTC
CASGTGNTYEQYF
>TRBJ2-1|TRBD2|medium-sized|TRBV20-1
TGCAGTGCTAGTCTAGCGGGAGGGGAGAATGAGCAGTTCTTC
CSASLAGGENEQFF
>TRBJ2-2|NA|few|TRBV18
TGTGCCAGCTCATCCAGCTTGACCACCGGGGAGCTGTTTTTT
CASSSSLTTGELFF
>TRBJ2-7|NA|many|TRBV20-1
TGCAGTGCTACCAAGGACATTGTCGAGCAGTACTTC
CSATKDIVEQYF
>TRBJ2-1|TRBD2|many|TRBV19
TGTGCCAGTAGCTATCTATACGGGACTAGCGGGAATAATGAGCAGTTCTTC
CASSYLYGTSGNNEQFF
>TRBJ2-5|TRBD2|many|TRBV6-5
TGTGCCAGCAGTTACTCAGGACTAGCGGGAGAGACCCAGTACTTC
CASSYSGLAGETQYF
>TRBJ2-1|TRBD2|many|TRBV28
TGTGCCAGCAGTGTCCAAGCGGGGGAGCAGTTCTTC
CASSVQAGEQFF
>TRBJ2-1|NA|many|TRBV5-1
TGCGCCAGCAGCCCAAGCCCCTACAATGAGCAGTTCTTC
CASSPSPYNEQFF
>TRBJ2-1|NA|many|TRBV5-1
TGCGCCAGCAGCACCACCGCCGGGACTGGCAATGAGCAGTTCTTC
CASSTTAGTGNEQFF
>TRBJ1-3|NA|many|TRBV13
TGTGCCAGCAGCTCGGGACCTGGAAACACCATATATTTT
CASSSGPGNTIYF
>TRBJ2-1|TRBD2|many|TRBV7-6
TGTGCCAGCAGCTTAGCGCCAGCGGGAGTCAATGAGCAGTTCTTC
CASSLAPAGVNEQFF
>TRBJ2-5|TRBD1|many|TRBV5-1
TGCGCCAGCAGCTTGCCCCGGGACAGGGAAACCCAGTACTTC
CASSLPRDRETQYF
>TRBJ1-6|TRBD1|many|TRBV12-3/TRBV12-4
TGTGCCAGCACCCTTGACAGGGGAGTTGTTTCACCCCTCCACTTT
CASTLDRGVVSPLHF
>TRBJ1-5|NA|many|TRBV28
TGTGCCAGCAGTTCTCTACCGAATCAGCCCCAGCATTTT
CASSSLPNQPQHF
>TRBJ2-2|NA|many|TRBV10-1
TGCGCCAGCAGTGAGCACAGGGTAGACGGGGAGCTGTTTTTT
CASSEHRVDGELFF
>TRBJ2-2|NA|many|TRBV12-3/TRBV12-4
TGTGCCAGCAGTTTATTCCCAGACGGGGAGCTGTTTTTT
CASSLFPDGELFF
>TRBJ2-5|NA|few|TRBV3-1
TGTGCCAGCAGCCGGCAACCGGGACTCCTCCAAGAGACCCAGTACTTC
CASSRQPGLLQETQYF